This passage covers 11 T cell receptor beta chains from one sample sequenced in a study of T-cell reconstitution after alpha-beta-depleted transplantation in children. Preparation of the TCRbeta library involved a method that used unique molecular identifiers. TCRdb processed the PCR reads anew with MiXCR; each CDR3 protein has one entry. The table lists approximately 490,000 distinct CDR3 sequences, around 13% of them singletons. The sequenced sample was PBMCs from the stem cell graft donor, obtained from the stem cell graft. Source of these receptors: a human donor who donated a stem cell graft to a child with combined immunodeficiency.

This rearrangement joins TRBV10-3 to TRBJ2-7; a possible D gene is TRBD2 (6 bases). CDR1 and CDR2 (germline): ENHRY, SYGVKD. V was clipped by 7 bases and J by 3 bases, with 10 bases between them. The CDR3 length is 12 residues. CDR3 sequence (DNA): TGTGCCATCATTACGGAGGGCTACGAGCAGTACTTC. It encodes CAIITEGYEQYF.

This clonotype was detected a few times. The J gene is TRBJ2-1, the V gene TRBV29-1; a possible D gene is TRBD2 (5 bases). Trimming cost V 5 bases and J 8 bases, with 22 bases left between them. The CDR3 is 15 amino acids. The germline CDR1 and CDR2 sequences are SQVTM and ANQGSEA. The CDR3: CSVFSRRDSRDEQFF. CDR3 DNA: TGCAGCGTTTTCAGTCGTCGGGATTCCCGAGATGAGCAGTTCTTC.

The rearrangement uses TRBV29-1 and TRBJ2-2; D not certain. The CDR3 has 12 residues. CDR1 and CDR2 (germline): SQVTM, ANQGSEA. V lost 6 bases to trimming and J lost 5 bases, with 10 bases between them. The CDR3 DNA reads TGCAGCGTAGCACTGGGTACCGGGGAGCTGTTTTTT. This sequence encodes CSVALGTGELFF.

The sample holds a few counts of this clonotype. The CDR3 protein is CASSPRGRGETQYF. For the CDR3, the DNA is TGTGCCAGCAGCCCCAGGGGGCGTGGGGAGACCCAGTACTTC. This sequence joins TRBV11-2 and TRBJ2-5; 8 nucleotides line up with TRBD1. The ends lost 5 bases at V and 5 bases at J; junction bases unmatched: 7. The germline gives CDR1 SGHAT, CDR2 FQNNGV. The CDR3 has 14 residues.

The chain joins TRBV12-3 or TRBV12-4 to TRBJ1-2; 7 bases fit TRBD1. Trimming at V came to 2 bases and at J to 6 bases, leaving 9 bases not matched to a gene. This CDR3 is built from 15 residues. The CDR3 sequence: CASSLKGAGVDGYTF. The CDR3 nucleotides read TGTGCCAGCAGTTTAAAGGGGGCAGGGGTCGATGGCTACACCTTC.

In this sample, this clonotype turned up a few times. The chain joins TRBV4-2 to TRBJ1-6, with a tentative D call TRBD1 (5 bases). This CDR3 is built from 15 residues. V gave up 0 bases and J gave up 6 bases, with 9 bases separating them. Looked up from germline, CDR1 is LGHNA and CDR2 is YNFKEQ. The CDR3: CASSQETAANSPLHF. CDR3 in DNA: TGTGCCAGCAGCCAAGAGACAGCAGCTAATTCACCCCTCCACTTT.

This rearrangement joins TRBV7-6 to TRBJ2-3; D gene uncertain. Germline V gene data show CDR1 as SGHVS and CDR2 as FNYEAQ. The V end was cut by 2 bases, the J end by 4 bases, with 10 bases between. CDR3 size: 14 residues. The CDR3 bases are TGTGCCAGCAGCTTATCCTCTAGGGCAGATACGCAGTATTTT. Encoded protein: CASSLSSRADTQYF.

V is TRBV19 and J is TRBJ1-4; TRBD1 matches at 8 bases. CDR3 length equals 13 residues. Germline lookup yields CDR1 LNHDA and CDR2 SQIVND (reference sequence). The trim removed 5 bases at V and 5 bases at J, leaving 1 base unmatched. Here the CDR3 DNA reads TGTGCCAGTAGTTGGGACAGGAATGAAAAACTGTTTTTT. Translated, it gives CASSWDRNEKLFF.

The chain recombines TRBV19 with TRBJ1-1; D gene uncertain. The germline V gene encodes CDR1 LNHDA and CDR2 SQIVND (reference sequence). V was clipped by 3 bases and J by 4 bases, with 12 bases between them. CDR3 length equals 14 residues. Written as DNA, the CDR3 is TGTGCCAGTAGTATCGGCCAGAAGACCACTGAAGCTTTCTTT. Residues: CASSIGQKTTEAFF.

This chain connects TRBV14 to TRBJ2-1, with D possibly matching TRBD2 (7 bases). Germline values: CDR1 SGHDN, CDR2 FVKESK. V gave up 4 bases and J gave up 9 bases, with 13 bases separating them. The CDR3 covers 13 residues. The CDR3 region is CASSREGGSEQFF. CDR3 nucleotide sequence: TGTGCCAGCAGCCGGGAGGGGGGTTCTGAGCAGTTCTTC.

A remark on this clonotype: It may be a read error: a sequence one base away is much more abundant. Written as DNA, the CDR3 is TGTGCCATCAGTTACTCCCCGGACAGGGACTCCGATCAGCCCCAGCATTTT. Its translation: CAISYSPDRDSDQPQHF. The chain carries TRBV6-2 or TRBV6-3 and TRBJ1-5, with 8 bases that match TRBD1. CDR3 length: 17 residues. Germline CDR1 and CDR2: MNHEY and SVGEGT.